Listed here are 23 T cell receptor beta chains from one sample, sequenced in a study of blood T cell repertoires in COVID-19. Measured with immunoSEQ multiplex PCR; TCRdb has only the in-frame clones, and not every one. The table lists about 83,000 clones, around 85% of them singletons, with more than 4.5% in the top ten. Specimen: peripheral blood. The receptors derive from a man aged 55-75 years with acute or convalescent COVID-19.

CDR3 nucleotides: TGTGCCAGCAGCACAATAGGGACAGGAGAGATCGCAACTAATGAAAAACTGTTTTTT. Translated, it gives CASSTIGTGEIATNEKLFF. The chain links TRBV7-2 to TRBJ1-4; TRBD1 matches at 8 bases. This CDR3 spans 19 amino acids. V shed 5 bases and J 0 bases; nucleotides not matched to a gene: 14. Germline V CDR1 and CDR2: SGHTA, FQGNSA.

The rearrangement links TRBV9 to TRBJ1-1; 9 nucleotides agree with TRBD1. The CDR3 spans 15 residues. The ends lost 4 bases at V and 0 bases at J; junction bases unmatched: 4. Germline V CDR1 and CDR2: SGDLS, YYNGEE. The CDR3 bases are TGTGCCAGCAGCCCGGGACAGGGTATGAACACTGAAGCTTTCTTT. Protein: CASSPGQGMNTEAFF.

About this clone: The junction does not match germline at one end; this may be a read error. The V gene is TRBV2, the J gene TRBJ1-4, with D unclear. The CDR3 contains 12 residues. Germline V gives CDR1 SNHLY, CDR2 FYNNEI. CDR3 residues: CASSGTIEKLFF. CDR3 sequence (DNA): TGTGCCAGCAGTGGGACTATTGAAAAACTGTTTTTT.

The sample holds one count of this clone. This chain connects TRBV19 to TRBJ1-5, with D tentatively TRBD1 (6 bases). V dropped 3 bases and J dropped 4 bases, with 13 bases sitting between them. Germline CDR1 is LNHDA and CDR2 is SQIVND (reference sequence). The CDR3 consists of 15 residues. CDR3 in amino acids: CASSIRGRMNQPQHF. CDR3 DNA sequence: TGTGCCAGTAGTATCAGGGGAAGGATGAATCAGCCCCAGCATTTT.

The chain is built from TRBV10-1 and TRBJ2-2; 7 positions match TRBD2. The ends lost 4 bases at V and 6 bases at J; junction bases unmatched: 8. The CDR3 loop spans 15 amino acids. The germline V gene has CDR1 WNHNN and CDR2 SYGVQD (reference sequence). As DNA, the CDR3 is TGCGCCAGCAGTGGAGCGGGGCGTCGTTCCGGGGAGCTGTTTTTT. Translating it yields CASSGAGRRSGELFF.

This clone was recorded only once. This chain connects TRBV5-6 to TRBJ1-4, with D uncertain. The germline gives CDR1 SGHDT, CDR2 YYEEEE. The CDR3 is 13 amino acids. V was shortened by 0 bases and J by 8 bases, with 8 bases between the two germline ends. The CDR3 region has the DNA TGTGCCAGCAGCTTGGGTAGCCCCGAAAAACTGTTTTTT. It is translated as CASSLGSPEKLFF.

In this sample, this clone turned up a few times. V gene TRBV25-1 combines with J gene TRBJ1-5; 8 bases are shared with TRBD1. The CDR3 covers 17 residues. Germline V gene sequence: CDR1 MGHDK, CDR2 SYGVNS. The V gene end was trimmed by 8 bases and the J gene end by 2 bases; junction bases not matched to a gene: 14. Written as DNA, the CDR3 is TGTGCCAGCGGACTAGACGGGTACAGGGGGGGCAATCAGCCCCAGCATTTT. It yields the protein CASGLDGYRGGNQPQHF.

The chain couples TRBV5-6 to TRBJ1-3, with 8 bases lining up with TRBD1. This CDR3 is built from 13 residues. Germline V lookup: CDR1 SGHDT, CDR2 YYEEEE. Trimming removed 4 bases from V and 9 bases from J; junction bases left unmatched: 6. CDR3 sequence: CASSRTGSVTIYF. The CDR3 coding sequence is TGTGCCAGCAGCAGGACAGGGTCTGTCACCATATATTTT. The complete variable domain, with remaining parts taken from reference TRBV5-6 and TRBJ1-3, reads DAGVTQSPTHLIKTRGQQVTLRCSPKSGHDTVSWYQQALGQGPQFIFQYYEEEERQRGNFPDRFSGHQFPNYSSELNVNALLLGDSALYLCASSRTGSVTIYFGEGSWLTVV.

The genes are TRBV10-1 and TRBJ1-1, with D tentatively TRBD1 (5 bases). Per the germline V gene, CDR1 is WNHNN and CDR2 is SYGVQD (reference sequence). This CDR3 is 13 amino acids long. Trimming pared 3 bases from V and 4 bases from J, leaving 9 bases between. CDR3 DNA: TGCGCCAGCAGTGAATATAGGGGCACTGAAGCTTTCTTT. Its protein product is CASSEYRGTEAFF.

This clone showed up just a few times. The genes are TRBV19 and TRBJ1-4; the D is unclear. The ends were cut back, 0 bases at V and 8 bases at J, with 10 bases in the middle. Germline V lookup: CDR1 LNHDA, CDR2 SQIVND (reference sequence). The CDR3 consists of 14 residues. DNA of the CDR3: TGTGCCAGTAGTATAGATTACGGTCGGGAAAAACTGTTTTTT. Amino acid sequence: CASSIDYGREKLFF.

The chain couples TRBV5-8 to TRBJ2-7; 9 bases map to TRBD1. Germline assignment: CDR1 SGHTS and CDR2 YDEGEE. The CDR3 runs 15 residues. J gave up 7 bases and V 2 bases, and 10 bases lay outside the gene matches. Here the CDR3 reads CASSFTGTGIVEQYF. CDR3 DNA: TGTGCCAGCAGCTTTACCGGGACAGGGATTGTAGAGCAGTACTTC.

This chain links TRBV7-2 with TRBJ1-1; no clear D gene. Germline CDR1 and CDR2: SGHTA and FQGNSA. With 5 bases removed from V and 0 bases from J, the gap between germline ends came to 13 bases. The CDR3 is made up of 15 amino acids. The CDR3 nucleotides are TGTGCCAGCAGCCCAGTCCGCGGCGTGAACACTGAAGCTTTCTTT. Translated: CASSPVRGVNTEAFF.

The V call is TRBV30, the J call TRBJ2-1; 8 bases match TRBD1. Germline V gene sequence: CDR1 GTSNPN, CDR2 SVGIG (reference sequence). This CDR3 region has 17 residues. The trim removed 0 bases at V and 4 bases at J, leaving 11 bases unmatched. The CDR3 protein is CAWSVQRAGGPYNEQFF. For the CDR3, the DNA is TGTGCCTGGAGTGTGCAACGGGCAGGGGGCCCATACAATGAGCAGTTCTTC.

Written as DNA, the CDR3 is TGTGCCAGCAGTTACTCGATGTCGAGCGGGGGGCCGAACACCGGGGAGCTGTTTTTT. Translated: CASSYSMSSGGPNTGELFF. This chain uses TRBV6-2 or TRBV6-3 with TRBJ2-2; 9 bases match TRBD2. CDR3 length equals 19 residues. The V gene end was trimmed by 0 bases and the J gene end by 0 bases; junction bases not matched to a gene: 8. Germline CDR1 is MNHEY and CDR2 is SVGEGT.

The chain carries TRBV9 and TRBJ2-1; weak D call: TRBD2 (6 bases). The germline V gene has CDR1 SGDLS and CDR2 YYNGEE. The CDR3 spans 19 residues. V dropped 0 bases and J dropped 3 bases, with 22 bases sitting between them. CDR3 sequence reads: CASSVDSLWRGALYNEQFF. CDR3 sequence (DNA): TGTGCCAGCAGCGTAGATTCTCTTTGGCGCGGGGCACTCTACAATGAGCAGTTCTTC.

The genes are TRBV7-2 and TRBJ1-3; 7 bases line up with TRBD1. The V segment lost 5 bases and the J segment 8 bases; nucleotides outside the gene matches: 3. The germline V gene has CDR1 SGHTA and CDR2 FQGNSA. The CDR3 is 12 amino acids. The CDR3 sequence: CASSVDRDTIYF. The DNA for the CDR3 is TGTGCCAGCAGCGTTGACAGGGACACCATATATTTT.

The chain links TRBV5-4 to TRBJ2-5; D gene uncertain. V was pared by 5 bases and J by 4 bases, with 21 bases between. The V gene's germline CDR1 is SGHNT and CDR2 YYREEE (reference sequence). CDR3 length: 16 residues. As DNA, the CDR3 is TGTGCCAGCAGGCGGATGGTTATGGAATCCGGAGAGACCCAGTACTTC. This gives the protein CASRRMVMESGETQYF.

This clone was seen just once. CDR3: CASSRRSGGGEDTQYF. DNA for the CDR3: TGTGCCAGCAGCCGCCGGAGCGGGGGAGGCGAAGATACGCAGTATTTT. The V gene is TRBV7-2, the J gene TRBJ2-3; TRBD2 aligns across 8 bases. Germline values: CDR1 SGHTA, CDR2 FQGNSA. CDR3 length: 16 residues. The junction had 12 bases not matched to a gene; V was cut back by 5 bases and J by 5 bases.

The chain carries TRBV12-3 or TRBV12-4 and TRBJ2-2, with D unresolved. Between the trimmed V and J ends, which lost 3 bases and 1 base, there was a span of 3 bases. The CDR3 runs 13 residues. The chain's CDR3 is CASSFGNTGELFF. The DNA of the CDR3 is TGTGCCAGCAGTTTCGGGAACACCGGGGAGCTGTTTTTT.

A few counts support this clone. This CDR3 reads CASSENFGQRPYSNQPQHF. Written as DNA, the CDR3 is TGTGCCAGCAGTGAAAATTTCGGACAGAGGCCATATAGCAATCAGCCCCAGCATTTT. The chain uses TRBV6-1 and TRBJ1-5; D might be TRBD1 (6 bases). The V end was cut by 2 bases, the J end by 0 bases, with 20 bases between. This CDR3 is 19 amino acids long. Germline V CDR1 and CDR2: MNHNS, SASEGT.

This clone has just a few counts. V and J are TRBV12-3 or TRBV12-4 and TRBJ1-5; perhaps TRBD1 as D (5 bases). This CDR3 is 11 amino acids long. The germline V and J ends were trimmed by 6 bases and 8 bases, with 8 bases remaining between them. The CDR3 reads CASRLTEPQHF. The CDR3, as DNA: TGTGCCAGCAGACTGACAGAGCCCCAGCATTTT.

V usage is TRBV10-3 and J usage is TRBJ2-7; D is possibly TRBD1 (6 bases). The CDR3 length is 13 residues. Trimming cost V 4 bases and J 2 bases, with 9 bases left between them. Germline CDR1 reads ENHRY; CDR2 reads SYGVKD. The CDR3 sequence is CAISVGDTYEQYF. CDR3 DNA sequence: TGTGCCATCAGTGTAGGGGACACCTACGAGCAGTACTTC.

CDR3 protein: CASSRIGQVGYTF. CDR3 coding DNA: TGTGCCAGCAGCCGGATCGGACAGGTTGGCTACACCTTC. The V call is TRBV11-2, the J call TRBJ1-2; 7 nucleotides align to TRBD1. This CDR3 has 13 residues. The germline CDR1 and CDR2 sequences are SGHAT and FQNNGV. V lost 5 bases to trimming and J lost 7 bases; unmatched junction nucleotides: 7. The full variable domain, in which reference TRBV11-2 and TRBJ1-2 provide the parts outside the CDR3, is EAGVAQSPRYKIIEKRQSVAFWCNPISGHATLYWYQQILGQGPKLLIQFQNNGVVDDSQLPKDRFSAERLKGVDSTLKIQPAKLEDSAVYLCASSRIGQVGYTFGSGTRLTVV.